These 28 T cell receptor beta chains were sequenced from one sample in a study of cytomegalovirus exposure and HLA in healthy donors (dated 2017 in TCRdb). The method behind the library was the immunoSEQ multiplex PCR assay. For the multiplex PCR, a mixture combining 60 forward primers for TCR Vbeta segments and 13 reverse primers for TCR Jbeta segments was used. This is the immuneACCESS table as TCRdb keeps it, with only in-frame sequences that have V and J called. A part of the clones is gone; compared with another copy, unresolved V genes explain less than half, and the rest is unexplained. This sample is represented by roughly 150,000 clones; over 60% of them were singletons. The ten largest clones add up to approximately 2.9% of the sample. Sequenced material: PBMCs. The receptors originated from a woman aged 30 to 39 in good health and CMV-seropositive.

The V and J genes are TRBV5-1 and TRBJ2-7; 8 bases align to TRBD1. Germline CDR1 and CDR2: SGHRS and YFSETQ. J lost 4 bases, V lost 2 bases, and 5 bases had no gene match. This CDR3 has 14 amino acids. The CDR3 loop reads CASSFGQGIYEQYF. The CDR3 region has the DNA TGCGCCAGCAGCTTTGGACAGGGTATTTACGAGCAGTACTTC.

The chain has TRBV30 and TRBJ2-3, with TRBD2 matching over 11 bases. The CDR3 sequence is 13 residues long. Germline CDR1 GTSNPN, CDR2 SVGIG (reference sequence). V shed 3 bases and J 8 bases; nucleotides not matched to a gene: 4. The CDR3 reads CAWSLAGGRTQYF. CDR3 sequence (DNA): TGTGCCTGGAGCCTAGCGGGGGGCCGTACGCAGTATTTT.

V gene TRBV5-6 combines with J gene TRBJ2-5; no clear D. Germline values: CDR1 SGHDT, CDR2 YYEEEE. The germline V and J ends were trimmed by 4 bases and 5 bases, with 6 bases remaining between them. The CDR3 sequence is 11 residues long. CDR3 sequence reads: CASSHGETQYF. The CDR3 bases are TGTGCCAGCAGCCACGGGGAGACCCAGTACTTC. Looking up the rest from reference TRBV5-6 and TRBJ2-5 gives the full variable domain: DAGVTQSPTHLIKTRGQQVTLRCSPKSGHDTVSWYQQALGQGPQFIFQYYEEEERQRGNFPDRFSGHQFPNYSSELNVNALLLGDSALYLCASSHGETQYFGPGTRLLVL.

The rearrangement joins TRBV5-5 to TRBJ2-5; 10 bases are a match to TRBD2. The end of the DNA aligns better with TRBJ2-7, so the J call may be wrong. The length of the CDR3 is 14 residues. Germline lookup yields CDR1 SGHKS and CDR2 YYEKEE (reference sequence). DNA for the CDR3: TGTGCCAGCAGCTTGAATAGCGGGGGGTACGAGCAGTACTTC. As protein: CASSLNSGGYEQYF.

The chain combines TRBV19 with TRBJ1-5, with D unclear. V shed 4 bases and J shed 0 bases, with 19 bases lying between them. Germline CDR1 is LNHDA and CDR2 is SQIVND (reference sequence). This CDR3 contains 18 residues. CDR3: CASSTLGVTPYSNQPQHF. The CDR3 nucleotides are TGTGCCAGTAGTACCCTAGGAGTCACACCTTATAGCAATCAGCCCCAGCATTTT.

CDR3 amino acids: CASSQDLGGAGGFNEKLFF. CDR3 nucleotides: TGTGCCAGCAGCCAAGATCTAGGGGGGGCGGGCGGCTTTAATGAAAAACTGTTTTTT. The rearrangement joins TRBV4-2 to TRBJ1-4, with a tentative D call TRBD1 (6 bases). Germline CDR1 is LGHNA and CDR2 is YNFKEQ. Trimming pared 0 bases from V and 4 bases from J, leaving 21 bases between. The CDR3 runs 19 residues.

This chain joins TRBV5-1 and TRBJ2-3, with 9 bases aligning to TRBD2. V was clipped by 0 bases and J by 4 bases; unmatched bases: 9. Germline lookup yields CDR1 SGHRS and CDR2 YFSETQ. There are 17 residues in the CDR3. In DNA, the CDR3 is TGCGCCAGCAGCTTGGAGATTAGCGGGAGTGGGGCAGATACGCAGTATTTT. Its protein is CASSLEISGSGADTQYF.

J is TRBJ1-2 and V is TRBV5-1; D is ambiguous. There are 15 residues in the CDR3. Trimming took off 4 bases at V and 2 bases at J, with 15 bases between the two ends. The germline gives CDR1 SGHRS, CDR2 YFSETQ. The chain's CDR3 is CASSPDTGSNYGYTF. CDR3 nucleotides: TGCGCCAGCAGCCCAGATACGGGGTCCAACTATGGCTACACCTTC. Full variable domain (rest looked up from reference TRBV5-1 and TRBJ1-2): KAGVTQTPRYLIKTRGQQVTLSCSPISGHRSVSWYQQTPGQGLQFLFEYFSETQRNKGNFPGRFSGRQFSNSRSEMNVSTLELGDSALYLCASSPDTGSNYGYTFGSGTRLTVV.

V and J are TRBV21-1 and TRBJ1-2; the listed D gene, TRBD1, was not tested against the DNA. TRBV21-1 is noted as a pseudogene. The CDR3 runs 12 residues. CDR3 bases: TGTGCCAGCAGGGGGACAGGTAATGGCTACACCTTC. Residues: CASRGTGNGYTF.

Only a few counts were recorded for this clone. The V call is TRBV27, the J call TRBJ2-3; TRBD2 matches at 9 bases. The CDR3 length is 15 residues. V gave up 5 bases and J gave up 3 bases; unmatched junction bases: 6. Germline CDR1 reads MNHEY; CDR2 reads SMNVEV (reference sequence). This chain's CDR3 is CASSPHLAGTDTQYF. The CDR3 DNA is TGTGCCAGCAGTCCCCATCTAGCGGGAACAGATACGCAGTATTTT.

This clone occurred a few times. The chain uses TRBV7-9 and TRBJ1-2; 7 bases align to TRBD1. The V and J ends lost 4 bases and 8 bases, in that order; junction bases with no gene match: 4. The CDR3 runs 12 residues. Germline CDR1 SEHNR, CDR2 FQNEAQ (reference sequence). CDR3 coding DNA: TGTGCCAGCAGCTGGGACAGTAGGGGCTACACCTTC. It is translated as CASSWDSRGYTF.

The chain has TRBV4-1 and TRBJ2-7; a possible D gene is TRBD2 (5 bases). The CDR3 sequence is 15 residues long. V lost 2 bases and J lost 3, with 14 bases in between. Germline values: CDR1 MGHRA, CDR2 YSYEKL. This CDR3 is CASSQPGQRGYEQYF. In DNA, the CDR3 is TGCGCCAGCAGCCAACCGGGCCAACGGGGCTACGAGCAGTACTTC.

The rearrangement joins TRBV5-8 to TRBJ2-3; TRBD2 agrees at 14 bases. V gave up 3 bases and J gave up 3 bases; unmatched junction bases: 6. Germline assignment: CDR1 SGHTS and CDR2 YDEGEE. The length of the CDR3 is 17 residues. The CDR3 sequence: CASSSGGTSGSTDTQYF. The CDR3 nucleotides are TGTGCCAGCAGCTCGGGGGGGACTAGCGGGAGTACAGATACGCAGTATTTT.

V usage is TRBV6-5 and J usage is TRBJ1-4; a possible D gene is TRBD1 (6 bases). Germline assignment: CDR1 MNHEY and CDR2 SVGAGI. V was clipped by 5 bases and J by 4 bases, with 11 bases between them. This CDR3 is built from 14 residues. CDR3 protein: CASSPQGYNEKLFF. Written as DNA, the CDR3 is TGTGCCAGCAGTCCACAGGGATATAATGAAAAACTGTTTTTT.

The chain employs TRBV6-1 and TRBJ2-3, with D tentatively TRBD2 (6 bases). This CDR3 is 14 amino acids long. The ends were cut back, 3 bases at V and 0 bases at J, with 7 bases in the middle. CDR1 and CDR2 from the germline V gene are MNHNS and SASEGT. This CDR3 is CASSEDYSTDTQYF. DNA for the CDR3: TGTGCCAGCAGTGAGGACTATAGCACAGATACGCAGTATTTT.

The chain uses TRBV7-9 and TRBJ1-6; D perhaps matches TRBD1 (6 bases). Germline V gives CDR1 SEHNR, CDR2 FQNEAQ (reference sequence). The CDR3 spans 14 residues. Trimming removed 5 bases at V and 10 bases at J, with 15 bases between. CDR3 DNA sequence: TGTGCCAGCAGCCCAGGACAGAACTTGTCACCCCTCCACTTT. This codes for CASSPGQNLSPLHF.

A single count supports this clone. The chain carries TRBV5-1 and TRBJ1-6; 7 nucleotides line up with TRBD1. With 4 bases clipped from V and 7 bases from J, the junction kept 8 bases outside the gene matches. The CDR3 extends over 15 amino acids. Germline V CDR1 and CDR2: SGHRS, YFSETQ. DNA of the CDR3: TGCGCCAGCAGCCCTGACAGGGTAGGAAATTCACCCCTCCACTTT. It translates to CASSPDRVGNSPLHF.

This clone was counted between two and nine times. CDR3 coding DNA: TGTGCCAGCAGGGACAGTTTGAACACTGAAGCTTTCTTT. Its translation is CASRDSLNTEAFF. The V and J genes are TRBV7-8 and TRBJ1-1; a possible D gene is TRBD1 (6 bases). Germline V gives CDR1 SGHVS, CDR2 FQNEAQ. The CDR3 sequence is 13 residues long. V gave up 6 bases and J gave up 0 bases, with 8 bases separating them.

This clone has more than one count but fewer than ten. The genes are TRBV15 and TRBJ2-7; 8 bases align to TRBD1. The length of the CDR3 is 14 residues. CDR1 LNHNV and CDR2 YYDKDF come from the germline V gene (reference sequence). V lost 4 bases, J lost 3 bases, and 5 bases stayed unmatched. The CDR3: CATSKGQGHYEQYF. CDR3 coding DNA: TGTGCCACCAGCAAAGGACAGGGACACTACGAGCAGTACTTC.

The J gene is TRBJ1-4, the V gene TRBV5-1; TRBD1 is a possible D gene (6 bases). V was shortened by 2 bases and J by 3 bases, with 14 bases between the two germline ends. CDR3 size: 16 residues. Per germline, CDR1 SGHRS and CDR2 YFSETQ. CDR3 protein: CASSFRQVGSNEKLFF. CDR3 nucleotide sequence: TGCGCCAGCAGCTTCAGACAGGTTGGTTCTAATGAAAAACTGTTTTTT.

The chain joins TRBV6-5 to TRBJ1-5, with a weak D call TRBD1 (6 bases). This CDR3 is built from 14 residues. Germline CDR1 and CDR2: MNHEY and SVGAGI. Trimming removed 2 bases at V and 7 bases at J, with 12 bases between. CDR3 residues: CASSYHREGQPQHF. The CDR3 bases are TGTGCCAGCAGTTACCACAGGGAGGGCCAGCCCCAGCATTTT.

V and J are TRBV2 and TRBJ1-4; maybe TRBD1 (5 bases). Trimming removed 7 bases at V and 6 bases at J, with 18 bases between. Germline V gene data show CDR1 as SNHLY and CDR2 as FYNNEI. This CDR3 is 15 amino acids long. The CDR3 region is CASTLGWGVDEKLFF. In DNA, the CDR3 is TGTGCCAGCACCCTTGGATGGGGGGTGGATGAAAAACTGTTTTTT. Together with reference TRBV2 and TRBJ1-4, the CDR3 gives the full variable domain: EPEVTQTPSHQVTQMGQEVILRCVPISNHLYFYWYRQILGQKVEFLVSFYNNEISEKSEIFDDQFSVERPDGSNFTLKIRSTKLEDSAMYFCASTLGWGVDEKLFFGSGTQLSVL.

The genes are TRBV9 and TRBJ1-2; no clear D. Trimming stripped 3 bases from V and 2 bases from J, with 14 bases between. The CDR3 totals 15 residues. The germline CDR1 and CDR2 sequences are SGDLS and YYNGEE. CDR3: CASSAEGSPNYGYTF. The DNA of the CDR3 is TGTGCCAGCAGCGCTGAGGGTTCCCCCAACTATGGCTACACCTTC.

J is TRBJ1-1 and V is TRBV7-9; 8 positions match TRBD1. V shed 1 base, J shed 7 bases, and the junction held 5 bases outside the gene matches. In germline, CDR1 is SEHNR, CDR2 FQNEAQ (reference sequence). The CDR3 totals 14 residues. Written as DNA, the CDR3 is TGTGCCAGCAGCTTAGTGGACAGGGATAATGAAGCTTTCTTT. It translates to CASSLVDRDNEAFF.

J is TRBJ2-2 and V is TRBV9, with D possibly matching TRBD2 (5 bases). The germline V gene encodes CDR1 SGDLS and CDR2 YYNGEE. The CDR3 covers 15 residues. The V end was cut by 2 bases, the J end by 6 bases, with 14 bases between. This CDR3 is CASSVEGAWAGELFF. The CDR3 nucleotides are TGTGCCAGCAGCGTCGAGGGAGCTTGGGCCGGGGAGCTGTTTTTT.

The chain carries TRBV5-6 and TRBJ1-2; TRBD1 aligns across 10 bases. This CDR3 is built from 15 residues. The V segment lost 0 bases and the J segment 4 bases; nucleotides outside the gene matches: 3. The germline gives CDR1 SGHDT, CDR2 YYEEEE. CDR3 coding DNA: TGTGCCAGCAGCTTGGGGGACAGGGGAAGCTATGGCTACACCTTC. Amino acid sequence: CASSLGDRGSYGYTF.

This clone was recorded a few times. The chain joins TRBV19 to TRBJ1-6; the match to TRBD1 covers 9 bases. Germline V lookup: CDR1 LNHDA, CDR2 SQIVND (reference sequence). After removal of 5 bases from V and 10 bases from J, the junction contained 6 bases not matched to a gene. This CDR3 region has 14 residues. CDR3 DNA sequence: TGTGCCAGTAGTTCAAGGACAGGGGAATCACCCCTCCACTTT. Translated, it gives CASSSRTGESPLHF.

In this sample, this clone turned up once. The chain is built from TRBV6-5 and TRBJ2-5; TRBD1 might be the D (5 bases). The CDR3 is 12 amino acids. The ends were cut back, 7 bases at V and 2 bases at J, with 8 bases in the middle. CDR1 is MNHEY and CDR2 is SVGAGI in the germline V gene. CDR3 sequence reads: CASKGQQETQYF. The DNA for the CDR3 is TGTGCCAGCAAGGGGCAGCAAGAGACCCAGTACTTC.